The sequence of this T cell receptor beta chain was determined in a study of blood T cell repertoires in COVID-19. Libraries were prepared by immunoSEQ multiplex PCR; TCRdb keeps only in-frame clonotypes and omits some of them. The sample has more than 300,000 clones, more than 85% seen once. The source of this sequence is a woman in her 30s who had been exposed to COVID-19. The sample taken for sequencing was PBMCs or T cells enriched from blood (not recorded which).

CDR3 residues: CATSRVGGTNTEAFF. The CDR3 DNA follows: TGTGCCACCAGCAGAGTAGGGGGCACGAACACTGAAGCTTTCTTT. The chain uses TRBV15 and TRBJ1-1; 7 bases line up with TRBD1. Germline V gene lookup returns CDR1 LNHNV and CDR2 YYDKDF (reference sequence). The CDR3 contains 15 residues. J gave up 1 base and V 1 base, and 3 bases lay outside the gene matches.